Below are 10 T cell receptor beta chains sequenced from a single sample in a study of control samples from healthy donors and cancer patients. The table came from immunoSEQ multiplex PCR; TCRdb's copy has only in-frame clones and leaves some out. The sample lists tens of thousands of clones, roughly 89% occurring once. The sequenced sample consisted of blood. These receptors were taken from a woman between 55 and 75 years old in good health.

The V gene is TRBV4-3, the J gene TRBJ2-1, with 7 bases lining up with TRBD2. The CDR3 loop spans 13 amino acids. CDR1 is LGHNA and CDR2 is YSLEER in the germline V gene. J lost 10 bases, V lost 1 base, and 4 bases had no gene match. The CDR3 loop reads CASSQVAGREQFF. CDR3 nucleotide sequence: TGCGCCAGCAGCCAAGTGGCCGGGAGGGAGCAGTTCTTC.

The gene calls are TRBV18 and TRBJ1-5, with D perhaps TRBD1 (6 bases). The V end lost 2 bases, the J end lost 6 bases, and 17 bases lay between the germline ends. CDR3 size: 16 residues. Germline CDR1 is KGHSH and CDR2 is LQKENI. As DNA, the CDR3 is TGTGCCAGCTCACCATTGGCTAAGGGGGTTGGTCAGCCCCAGCATTTT. Amino acid sequence: CASSPLAKGVGQPQHF. Full variable domain (missing parts from reference TRBV18 and TRBJ1-5): NAGVMQNPRHLVRRRGQEARLRCSPMKGHSHVYWYRQLPEEGLKFMVYLQKENIIDESGMPKERFSAEFPKEGPSILRIQQVVRGDSAAYFCASSPLAKGVGQPQHFGDGTRLSIL.

The rearrangement links TRBV4-1 to TRBJ1-3; TRBD1 agrees at 9 bases. CDR3 length: 16 amino acids. Looked up from germline, CDR1 is MGHRA and CDR2 is YSYEKL. V shed 4 bases and J 1 base; nucleotides not matched to a gene: 5. The chain's CDR3 is CASSLRTGESGNTIYF. The CDR3 region has the DNA TGCGCCAGCAGCCTGCGGACAGGGGAATCTGGAAACACCATATATTTT.

The gene calls are TRBV19 and TRBJ2-7; D might be TRBD2 (5 bases). Trimming left V 3 bases short and J 6 bases short, with 15 bases between. The CDR3 is made up of 14 amino acids. Germline loops: CDR1 LNHDA, CDR2 SQIVND (reference sequence). CDR3 in DNA: TGTGCCAGTAGTATGGGCGGGCTAGAAGGCGAGCAGTACTTC. Its protein is CASSMGGLEGEQYF. Looking up the rest from reference TRBV19 and TRBJ2-7 gives the full variable domain: DGGITQSPKYLFRKEGQNVTLSCEQNLNHDAMYWYRQDPGQGLRLIYYSQIVNDFQKGDIAEGYSVSREKKESFPLTVTSAQKNPTAFYLCASSMGGLEGEQYFGPGTRLTVT.

The genes are TRBV18 and TRBJ2-3, with no clear D. V was clipped by 2 bases and J by 5 bases, with 8 bases between them. The CDR3 has 13 residues. CDR1 KGHSH and CDR2 LQKENI come from the germline V gene. CDR3 sequence (DNA): TGTGCCAGCTCACCAGTCCTAAGAGATACGCAGTATTTT. Residues: CASSPVLRDTQYF.

A word on this clone: Other nucleotide sequences from this sample produce the same CDR3. The chain couples TRBV7-9 to TRBJ2-7; perhaps TRBD2 as D (6 bases). The CDR3 extends over 14 amino acids. The V end was cut by 1 base, the J end by 4 bases, with 11 bases between. Germline V gene sequence: CDR1 SEHNR, CDR2 FQNEAQ (reference sequence). The CDR3 loop reads CASSLGAGSYEQYF. In nucleotides, the CDR3 is TGTGCCAGCAGCTTAGGGGCGGGAAGTTACGAGCAGTACTTC.

The chain has TRBV5-1 and TRBJ2-1, with TRBD2 identical over 7 bases. With 3 bases clipped from V and 6 bases from J, the junction kept 15 bases outside the gene matches. This CDR3 is built from 17 residues. Germline values: CDR1 SGHRS, CDR2 YFSETQ. CDR3 protein: CASSSIPRGLGPNEQFF. CDR3 DNA: TGCGCCAGCAGCTCTATCCCCCGCGGACTAGGGCCCAATGAGCAGTTCTTC.

In regard to this clone: This CDR3 is also generated by other DNA sequences in the sample. The rearrangement joins TRBV19 to TRBJ1-1; 8 bases match TRBD1. Germline loops: CDR1 LNHDA, CDR2 SQIVND (reference sequence). CDR3 length: 14 residues. With 3 bases clipped from V and 3 bases from J, the junction kept 3 bases outside the gene matches. CDR3 sequence (DNA): TGTGCCAGTAGTATTGGACAGGGATACACTGAAGCTTTCTTT. Translated, it gives CASSIGQGYTEAFF.

The V gene is TRBV30, the J gene TRBJ2-1; 8 bases fit TRBD2. Germline assignment: CDR1 GTSNPN and CDR2 SVGIG (reference sequence). Trimming at V came to 7 bases and at J to 9 bases, leaving 14 bases not matched to a gene. CDR3 size: 14 residues. The CDR3 nucleotides read TGTGCCTCTGGCCCGGGACTAGGGGTTAGTGAGCAGTTCTTC. Its translation: CASGPGLGVSEQFF.

This chain connects TRBV24-1 to TRBJ2-3; D uncertain. The length of the CDR3 is 13 residues. Trimming removed 4 bases from V and 10 bases from J, with 14 bases in between. CDR1 is KGHDR, CDR2 SFDVKD, per germline. DNA of the CDR3: TGTGCCACCAGTGAGCGGACCTCTAAGGCGCAGTATTTT. Translating gives CATSERTSKAQYF.